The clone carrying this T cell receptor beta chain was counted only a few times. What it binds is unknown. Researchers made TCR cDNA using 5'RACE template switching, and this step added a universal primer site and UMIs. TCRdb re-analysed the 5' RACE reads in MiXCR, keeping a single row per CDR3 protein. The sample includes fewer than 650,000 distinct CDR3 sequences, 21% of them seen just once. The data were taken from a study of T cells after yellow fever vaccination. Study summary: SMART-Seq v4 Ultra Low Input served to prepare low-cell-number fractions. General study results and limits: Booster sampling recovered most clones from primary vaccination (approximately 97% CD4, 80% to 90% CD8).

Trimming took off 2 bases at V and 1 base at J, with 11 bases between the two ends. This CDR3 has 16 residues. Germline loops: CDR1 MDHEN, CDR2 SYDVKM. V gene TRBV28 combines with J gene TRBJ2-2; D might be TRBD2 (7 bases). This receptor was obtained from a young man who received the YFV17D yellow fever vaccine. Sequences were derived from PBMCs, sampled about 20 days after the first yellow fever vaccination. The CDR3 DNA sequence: TGTGCCAGCAGTTTAGCGGGGGCATTGAACACCGGGGAGCTGTTTTTT. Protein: CASSLAGALNTGELFF.